This T cell receptor (beta chain) is from a study of blood T cell repertoires in COVID-19. Study details: Researchers got acute and convalescent COVID-19 samples from the United States, Italy and Spain. PBMCs, B-cell-depleted T cells, or T cells were the source of the cDNA or gDNA that made up the material.

This clone has just a few counts. The CDR3 runs to 13 residues. Germline lookup yields CDR1 KGHSH and CDR2 LQKENI. Trimming pared 3 bases from V and 4 bases from J, leaving 4 bases between. Authors' data handling: Reference gene primers were amplified, and this amplification served to estimate nucleated cell counts. The data were produced by immunoSEQ multiplex PCR, yet TCRdb's version contains in-frame clones alone and is incomplete. The DNA was the basis for D and trimming; V, J and clone size are from that table. The sample includes about 140,000 clones, under 90% of them seen just once. The material sequenced was peripheral blood. The V and J genes are TRBV18 and TRBJ1-6, with D unresolved. This sequence was found in a man aged 65 to 85 who had recovered from COVID-19. CDR3 in amino acids: CASSPEYNSPLHF. The CDR3 DNA follows: TGTGCCAGCTCACCCGAGTATAATTCACCCCTCCACTTT.